These T cell receptor beta chains were read from a single sample in a study of blood T cell repertoires in COVID-19. Profiling relied on immunoSEQ multiplex PCR, and the TCRdb table lists in-frame clones only, not all of them. The sample consists of some 40,000 clones, 78% of them appearing once. Sequencing input: peripheral blood. All receptors derive from a man between 65 and 85 years old with acute or convalescent COVID-19. The CDR3 runs from the conserved cysteine through the conserved F or W. Fields, in order: V gene, CDR3 protein.

V: TRBV4-1
CDR3: CASSQYRQGANIQYF

V: TRBV27
CDR3: CASSLYGTGAVWDYEQYF

V: TRBV30
CDR3: CAWTGGEGQPQHF

V: TRBV11-3
CDR3: CASSRANGGDKQFF

V: TRBV9
CDR3: CASSVAGGSGVDTQYF

V: TRBV7-2
CDR3: CASSLAGAVYEQYF

V: TRBV11-2
CDR3: CASSLAGFSSGELFF

V: TRBV4-3
CDR3: CASSQEYSGTVYQETQYF

V: TRBV5-1
CDR3: CASSLVGAGDEKLFF

V: TRBV7-8
CDR3: CASRAQGWMDTQYF

V: TRBV7-9
CDR3: CASSPRQGPYQETQYF

V: TRBV12-5
CDR3: CASGWSGQWNEQFF

V: TRBV11-2
CDR3: CASSAQGNTEAFF

V: TRBV6-2/TRBV6-3
CDR3: CASSYGGTLNEQYF

V: TRBV11-2
CDR3: CASSWDRDNEQFF

V: TRBV5-3
CDR3: CARSLARAQETQYF

V: TRBV4-1
CDR3: CASREGQRIGTQYF

V: TRBV27
CDR3: CASSFRESGYGYTF

V: TRBV6-2/TRBV6-3
CDR3: CASSYPQVNTGELFF

V: TRBV6-5
CDR3: CASSYSGTARDTIYF

V: TRBV18
CDR3: CASSRGTGAGNTIYF

V: TRBV5-4
CDR3: CASSFGGDNQPQHF

V: TRBV27
CDR3: CASSPSGHLNTEAFF

V: TRBV18
CDR3: CASSAGRLVAKNIQYF

V: TRBV3-1/TRBV3-2
CDR3: CASSQWEGEEKLFF

V: TRBV18
CDR3: CASSPPRNTEAFF

V: TRBV5-6
CDR3: CASSPGQADYGYTF

V: TRBV4-1
CDR3: CASSQDASGKNTEAFF

V: TRBV5-1
CDR3: CASSLRGLNTEAFF

V: TRBV29-1
CDR3: CSARQGVRNEQFF

V: TRBV5-3
CDR3: CARSVGINNQPQHF

V: TRBV6-5
CDR3: CASSYSNRVRTEAFF

V: TRBV25-1
CDR3: CASGRGPSYEQYF

V: TRBV2
CDR3: CASSGGQAYNQPQHF

V: TRBV6-5
CDR3: CASSYAEANTEAFF

V: TRBV2
CDR3: CASRPTGPYEQYF

V: TRBV21-1
CDR3: CASSKGQGAIHQPQHF

V: TRBV6-2/TRBV6-3
CDR3: CASSDAKGAGEQFF

V: TRBV4-3
CDR3: CASSRDRDRNNQPQHF

V: TRBV30
CDR3: CAWRREPGDLSPLHF

V: TRBV27
CDR3: CASSHGQGGEKLFF

V: TRBV5-1
CDR3: CASKSSDTQYF

V: TRBV30
CDR3: CAWRAGTGNYEQYF

V: TRBV7-9
CDR3: CASSPGQGHYGYTF

V: TRBV30
CDR3: CAWRQSSNQPQHF

V: TRBV9
CDR3: CASSDGQEGYEQYF

V: TRBV30
CDR3: CAWSLQGPNEAFF

V: TRBV19
CDR3: CASSISGARSTGELFF

V: TRBV29-1
CDR3: CSVNTGPPYGYTF

V: TRBV7-8
CDR3: CASSSIGKNIQYF

V: TRBV7-9
CDR3: CASSSSGNYDEQFF

V: TRBV19
CDR3: CASTIGGGTEAFF

V: TRBV5-4
CDR3: CASSLTSGSFNEQFF

V: TRBV25-1
CDR3: CASSESPGGRSPLHF

V: TRBV3-1/TRBV3-2
CDR3: CASSPTGGGGTGELFF

V: TRBV27
CDR3: CASSSGTIGSPLHF

V: TRBV6-6
CDR3: CASRRTGTNYGYTF

V: TRBV27
CDR3: CASKEQMYQETQYF

V: TRBV4-1
CDR3: CASSQGQQSYNEQFF